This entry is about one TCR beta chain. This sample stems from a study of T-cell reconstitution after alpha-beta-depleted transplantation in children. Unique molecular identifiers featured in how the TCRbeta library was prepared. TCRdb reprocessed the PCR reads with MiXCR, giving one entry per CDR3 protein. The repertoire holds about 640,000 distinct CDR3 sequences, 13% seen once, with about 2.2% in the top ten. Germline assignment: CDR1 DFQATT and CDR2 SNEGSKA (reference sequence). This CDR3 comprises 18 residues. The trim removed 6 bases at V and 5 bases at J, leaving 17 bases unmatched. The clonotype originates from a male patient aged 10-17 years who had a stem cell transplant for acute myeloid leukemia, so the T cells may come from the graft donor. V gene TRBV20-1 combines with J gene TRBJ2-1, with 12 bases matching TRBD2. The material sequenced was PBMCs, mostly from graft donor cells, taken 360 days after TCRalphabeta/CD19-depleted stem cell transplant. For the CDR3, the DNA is TGCAGTGCCCCGGGACAGGGTGGACTAGCGGGGTTCCACAATGAGCAGTTCTTC. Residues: CSAPGQGGLAGFHNEQFF.